In its sample, the clone carrying this T cell receptor (beta chain) was seen many times. TCRdb re-called the 5' RACE reads through MiXCR, storing one row per CDR3 protein. The sample has about 25,000 distinct CDR3 sequences, 6.5% to 8.5% seen once; the top ten hold 4.5% to 5%. This specimen comes from a study of neurological immune-mediated disorders. Germline lookup yields CDR1 SGHTA and CDR2 FQGNSA. V lost 7 bases and J 3 bases, leaving 12 bases between the germline ends. This CDR3 contains 14 residues. V usage is TRBV7-2 and J usage is TRBJ1-4, with D unclear. The sample was PBMCs. The TCR originated in a woman aged 40-49 years in good health. The CDR3 spells CASKEGHSNEKLFF. For the CDR3, the DNA is TGTGCCAGCAAGGAAGGTCACTCTAATGAAAAACTGTTTTTT. Full variable domain (remainder filled in from reference TRBV7-2 and TRBJ1-4): GAGVSQSPSNKVTEKGKDVELRCDPISGHTALYWYRQSLGQGLEFLIYFQGNSAPDKSGLPSDRFSAERTGGSVSTLTIQRTQQEDSAVYLCASKEGHSNEKLFFGSGTQLSVL.